This is a list of T cell receptor beta chains from one sample in a study of T cell responses to AZD1222 COVID-19 vaccine. The repertoire was sequenced with immunoSEQ multiplex PCR; TCRdb's copy has only in-frame clones and lacks some. The sample consists of fewer than 110,000 clones, under 95% of them appearing once. Sample: peripheral blood, taken 28 days after the second AZD1222 dose. All receptors come from an adult who received the AZD1222 COVID-19 vaccine. Both conserved end residues are part of each CDR3. Each record gives: D gene, V gene, clone size, J gene, CDR3 DNA, CDR3 protein. A D gene is named only where the DNA matches it firmly. Size tells how often a clone was seen (once, few, many) or the class of an expanded clone, and some rows leave it out.

NA	TRBV4-1	NA	TRBJ1-2	TGCGCCAGCAGCCCGGACGGCGGGGGCCTTAACTATGGCTACACCTTC	CASSPDGGGLNYGYTF
NA	TRBV6-6	once	TRBJ2-3	TGTGCCAGCAGACTAGGAACAGATACGCAGTATTTT	CASRLGTDTQYF
TRBD1	TRBV6-6	NA	TRBJ2-2	TGTGCCACCGAAAGACAGGGTACCGGGGAGCTGTTTTTT	CATERQGTGELFF
NA	TRBV19	NA	TRBJ2-7	TGTGCCAGTAGTGGACTCTTTACTGGGGAGCAGTACTTC	CASSGLFTGEQYF
TRBD1	TRBV6-4	NA	TRBJ1-2	TGTGCCAGCAGTGACGTTGGGACAGGGAACTATGGCTACACCTTC	CASSDVGTGNYGYTF
NA	TRBV6-2/TRBV6-3	few	TRBJ1-1	TGTGCCAGCAGTCCCCACGGGGGGGCGCGGACTGAAGCTTTCTTT	CASSPHGGARTEAFF
NA	TRBV6-1	NA	TRBJ1-2	TGTGCCAGCAGTGAAATCAGCAGCTATGGCTACACCTTC	CASSEISSYGYTF
TRBD1	TRBV5-1	NA	TRBJ2-2	TGCGCCAGCAGCGTGTTGAGACAGGGGGCTGGCGGGGAGCTGTTTTTT	CASSVLRQGAGGELFF
NA	TRBV30	NA	TRBJ1-1	TGTGCCTGGAGTAAGCGGACGAACACTGAAGCTTTCTTT	CAWSKRTNTEAFF
TRBD2	TRBV5-3	NA	TRBJ2-5	TGTGCCAGAAGCCCTATGACTCAGCGGGGTAGGGAAGAGACCCAGTACTTC	CARSPMTQRGREETQYF
TRBD2	TRBV7-2	NA	TRBJ2-1	TGTGCCAGCAGCTTAGGACTAGCGGACAATGAGCAGTTCTTC	CASSLGLADNEQFF
TRBD2	TRBV11-2	NA	TRBJ2-2	TGTGCCAGCAGCTTCAGCGGGAGCCTCACCGGGGAGCTGTTTTTT	CASSFSGSLTGELFF
NA	TRBV5-1	once	TRBJ2-7	TGCGCCAGCAGCGTGGTGAGGGAGTACGAGCAGTACTTC	CASSVVREYEQYF
NA	TRBV5-4	few	TRBJ1-6	TGTGCCAGCAGCTTGCCGCAGGGAGGGAATTCACCCCTCCACTTT	CASSLPQGGNSPLHF
NA	TRBV12-3/TRBV12-4	once	TRBJ1-5	TGTGCCAGCAGTTTAGGCAATCAGCCCCAGCATTTT	CASSLGNQPQHF
TRBD1	TRBV10-1	once	TRBJ2-1	TGCCCCCGCCGTGGCCCAGGGGGTGGGACCTACAATGAGCAGTTCTTC	CPRRGPGGGTYNEQFF
NA	TRBV7-6	NA	TRBJ2-7	TGTGCCAGCAGCCATTACCCCCCCGTTGGGACTGGGAGCTCCTACGAGCAGTACTTC	CASSHYPPVGTGSSYEQYF
TRBD2	TRBV9	NA	TRBJ2-1	TGTGCCAGCAGCGTAGGCCCAGCGGGGGGATACAATGAGCAGTTCTTC	CASSVGPAGGYNEQFF
NA	TRBV7-9	NA	TRBJ1-3	TGTGCCAGCAGCTATGAGACGGGAGGGAACACCATATATTTT	CASSYETGGNTIYF
NA	TRBV6-5	NA	TRBJ1-2	TGTGCCAGCAGACACAACTTTGAAGCTAACTATGGCTACACCTTC	CASRHNFEANYGYTF
NA	TRBV4-3	NA	TRBJ2-5	TGCGCCAGCAGCCAAGAAACCGGTTTGGGAGAGACCCAGTACTTC	CASSQETGLGETQYF
NA	TRBV28	once	TRBJ2-1	TGTGCCAGCAGTTTTGGGGAAAGACTCAATGAGCAGTTCTTC	CASSFGERLNEQFF
NA	TRBV5-1	once	TRBJ2-1	TGCGCCAGCAGCTCTGGCTACCTCAACAATGAGCAGTTCTTC	CASSSGYLNNEQFF
NA	TRBV19	NA	TRBJ1-2	TGTGCCAGTAGTATAGATTTGCTGAACTATGGCTACACCTTC	CASSIDLLNYGYTF
TRBD1	TRBV4-1	NA	TRBJ1-5	TGCGCCAGCAGCCACCGACAGGGGGCGAGACTTCAGCCCCAGCATTTT	CASSHRQGARLQPQHF
TRBD1	TRBV9	NA	TRBJ2-7	TGTGCCAGCAGCGGCGGGACAGGGGTCCTCGAGCAGTACTTC	CASSGGTGVLEQYF
TRBD1	TRBV7-9	NA	TRBJ2-7	TGTGCCAGCAGCTTAAGGGACAGGGTCGGTTACGAGCAGTACTTC	CASSLRDRVGYEQYF
NA	TRBV5-4	once	TRBJ1-1	TGTGCCAGCAGCCCAGGGGCCTTGTACACTGAAGCTTTCTTT	CASSPGALYTEAFF
NA	TRBV12-3/TRBV12-4	NA	TRBJ2-7	TGTGCCAGCAGTCATACAGGGTACGAGCAGTACTTC	CASSHTGYEQYF
NA	TRBV15	NA	TRBJ2-7	TGTGCCACCAGCAGAGATCTGCAGGTTGTCTACGAGCAGTACTTC	CATSRDLQVVYEQYF
TRBD1	TRBV25-1	NA	TRBJ2-7	TGTGCCAGCAGGGCAGGGACAGGGGTCTACGAGCAGTACTTC	CASRAGTGVYEQYF
TRBD2	TRBV7-6	NA	TRBJ2-7	TGTGCCAGCAGCCCCGGGACTAGCGGGAACCCCTACGAGCAGTACTTC	CASSPGTSGNPYEQYF
NA	TRBV6-5	NA	TRBJ2-7	TGTGCCAGCAGTACCGCCGGGACACTGGATGGGCAGTACTTC	CASSTAGTLDGQYF